These 21 T cell receptor beta chains originate from one sample sequenced in a study of CD8 T cells in ankylosing spondylitis. TCRdb reprocessed the 5' RACE reads with MiXCR, giving one entry per CDR3 protein. The data show approximately 250,000 distinct CDR3 sequences, with roughly 10% seen just once and 2.6% held by the top ten. The sample consisted of blood, either unsorted or a sorted T cell fraction (not recorded which). These receptors came from a male donor with ankylosing spondylitis or in good health (not recorded which).

In its sample, this clonotype was seen many times. The V and J genes are TRBV11-2 and TRBJ2-1, with D uncertain. The CDR3 has 17 residues. Trimming stripped 0 bases from V and 0 bases from J, with 12 bases between. Germline-derived CDR1 and CDR2 are SGHAT and FQNNGV. CDR3 loop: CASSLEPYPSSYNEQFF. The CDR3 region has the DNA TGTGCCAGCAGCTTAGAGCCTTACCCGAGCTCCTACAATGAGCAGTTCTTC.

This clonotype was seen ten or more times. The chain couples TRBV7-9 to TRBJ1-6; no firm D call. The V end was cut by 2 bases, the J end by 6 bases, with 11 bases between. This CDR3 region has 15 residues. Germline-derived CDR1 and CDR2 are SEHNR and FQNEAQ (reference sequence). The CDR3, as DNA: TGTGCCAGCAGCTTAAATGCAGGCTTTAATTCACCCCTCCACTTT. This codes for CASSLNAGFNSPLHF. Full variable domain (rest looked up from reference TRBV7-9 and TRBJ1-6): DTGVSQNPRHKITKRGQNVTFRCDPISEHNRLYWYRQTLGQGPEFLTYFQNEAQLEKSRLLSDRFSAERPKGSFSTLEIQRTEQGDSAMYLCASSLNAGFNSPLHFGNGTRLTVT.

This clonotype was recorded many times. The rearrangement joins TRBV20-1 to TRBJ1-5; possible D gene TRBD1, 6 bases. V lost 6 bases to trimming and J lost 4 bases, with 22 bases between them. Germline CDR1 reads DFQATT; CDR2 reads SNEGSKA (reference sequence). This CDR3 is 16 amino acids long. The DNA for the CDR3 is TGCAGTGCACCCACCGAGGGGGGTGGCCTGAATCAGCCCCAGCATTTT. It translates to CSAPTEGGGLNQPQHF.

The chain employs TRBV12-3 or TRBV12-4 and TRBJ1-1; the D gene is possibly TRBD1 (5 bases). The length of the CDR3 is 14 residues. V was clipped by 6 bases and J by 4 bases, with 15 bases between them. The CDR3 bases are TGTGCCAGCAGGTCCTTCGGAGGGGTCACTGAAGCTTTCTTT. It specifies CASRSFGGVTEAFF.

This clonotype was recorded at least ten times. The rearrangement uses TRBV5-1 and TRBJ2-2; D perhaps matches TRBD2 (5 bases). Germline V gene data show CDR1 as SGHRS and CDR2 as YFSETQ. With 4 bases removed from V and 9 bases from J, the gap between germline ends came to 10 bases. The CDR3 length is 12 residues. The CDR3 here is CASSPRERELFF. The DNA for the CDR3 is TGCGCCAGCAGCCCGAGGGAGAGGGAGCTGTTTTTT.

This clonotype was counted ten times or more. In nucleotides, the CDR3 is TGCGCCAGCAGCTTGCGCGCAGGTGAACAGCCCCAGCATTTT. Translating it yields CASSLRAGEQPQHF. The J gene is TRBJ1-5, the V gene TRBV5-1, with D unclear. CDR3 length: 14 residues. V was pared by 1 base and J by 7 bases, with 12 bases between. Looked up from germline, CDR1 is SGHRS and CDR2 is YFSETQ. The full variable domain, rest sourced from reference TRBV5-1 and TRBJ1-5, is KAGVTQTPRYLIKTRGQQVTLSCSPISGHRSVSWYQQTPGQGLQFLFEYFSETQRNKGNFPGRFSGRQFSNSRSEMNVSTLELGDSALYLCASSLRAGEQPQHFGDGTRLSIL.

This clonotype was picked up many times. The chain employs TRBV7-9 and TRBJ1-4; D ambiguous. Trimming removed 8 bases from V and 7 bases from J, with 8 bases in between. This CDR3 has 11 amino acids. Germline lookup yields CDR1 SEHNR and CDR2 FQNEAQ (reference sequence). This CDR3 reads CASQESEKLFF. The CDR3 DNA sequence: TGTGCCAGCCAAGAGAGTGAAAAACTGTTTTTT.

This clonotype was seen a few times. The chain carries TRBV7-7 and TRBJ1-4; no firm D call. Germline values: CDR1 SSHAT, CDR2 FNYEAQ (reference sequence). The CDR3 loop spans 15 amino acids. V lost 1 base, J lost 3 bases, and 9 bases lay in between. The CDR3 DNA reads as TGTGCCAGCAGCTTAGATCGGGGTTCTAATGAAAAACTGTTTTTT. Protein: CASSLDRGSNEKLFF.

At least ten counts were recorded for this clonotype. The chain has TRBV5-1 and TRBJ1-1; 8 bases map to TRBD1. Germline trimming cut 1 base from V and 5 bases from J; bases unmatched to any gene: 4. The CDR3 totals 14 residues. Per germline, CDR1 SGHRS and CDR2 YFSETQ. The CDR3 DNA reads TGCGCCAGCAGCTTGTCAGGGGGCTGGACTGAAGCTTTCTTT. Protein sequence: CASSLSGGWTEAFF.

This clonotype was detected many times. This chain joins TRBV20-1 and TRBJ2-1, with 9 bases identical to TRBD2. The germline gives CDR1 DFQATT, CDR2 SNEGSKA (reference sequence). Unmatched junction bases numbered 7, after V lost 8 bases and J lost 2 bases. This CDR3 comprises 14 residues. CDR3 region: CSSSLAGAYNEQFF. DNA of the CDR3: TGCAGTTCCTCTTTAGCGGGGGCCTACAATGAGCAGTTCTTC.

Many counts were recorded for this clonotype. The V call is TRBV20-1, the J call TRBJ1-4, with TRBD1 matching over 8 bases. Germline CDR1 reads DFQATT; CDR2 reads SNEGSKA (reference sequence). CDR3 length equals 15 residues. V gave up 0 bases and J gave up 11 bases; unmatched junction bases: 11. The CDR3 nucleotides are TGCAGTGCTAGAGATCTAACAGGGGGTATAGGTAAACTGTTTTTT. This sequence encodes CSARDLTGGIGKLFF.

In this sample, this clonotype turned up once. The rearrangement links TRBV6-5 to TRBJ2-7; D is unclear. Trimming removed 0 bases at V and 5 bases at J, with 14 bases between. The CDR3 consists of 15 residues. The germline CDR1 and CDR2 sequences are MNHEY and SVGAGI. The CDR3 region has the DNA TGTGCCAGCAGTTACTCGTATCAGGTACGGGACGAGCAGTACTTC. Amino acids: CASSYSYQVRDEQYF.

This clonotype was seen ten or more times. The genes are TRBV30 and TRBJ2-3; 8 bases are shared with TRBD1. Trimming took 0 bases from V and 5 from J; bases not matched to a gene: 16. Looked up from germline, CDR1 is GTSNPN and CDR2 is SVGIG (reference sequence). This CDR3 contains 18 residues. The CDR3 loop reads CAWSVPLPGTGFVDTQYF. The CDR3 bases are TGTGCCTGGAGTGTACCCCTCCCCGGGACAGGATTCGTAGATACGCAGTATTTT.

This clonotype has at least ten counts. V usage is TRBV7-9 and J usage is TRBJ2-1; D unresolved. This CDR3 has 16 residues. V lost 1 base to trimming and J lost 0 bases, with 10 bases between them. In germline, CDR1 is SEHNR, CDR2 FQNEAQ (reference sequence). CDR3 DNA: TGTGCCAGCAGCTTAGGAGGCCCCAGCTCCTACAATGAGCAGTTCTTC. Translation: CASSLGGPSSYNEQFF.

The V call is TRBV20-1, the J call TRBJ2-4; D is uncertain. This CDR3 is 13 amino acids long. V was shortened by 6 bases and J by 2 bases, with 11 bases between the two germline ends. CDR1 is DFQATT and CDR2 is SNEGSKA in the germline V gene (reference sequence). This chain's CDR3 is CSAAQMSKNIQYF. CDR3 nucleotide sequence: TGCAGTGCAGCCCAGATGTCCAAAAACATTCAGTACTTC.

At least ten counts were recorded for this clonotype. V usage is TRBV2 and J usage is TRBJ2-7; 12 nucleotides align to TRBD2. This CDR3 has 17 amino acids. After removal of 6 bases from V and 0 bases from J, the junction contained 9 bases not matched to a gene. The germline CDR1 and CDR2 sequences are SNHLY and FYNNEI. CDR3 region: CASSPGTSGSFSYEQYF. CDR3 sequence (DNA): TGTGCCAGCAGCCCCGGGACTAGCGGGTCTTTCTCCTACGAGCAGTACTTC.

This clonotype turned up a few times. This may be a read error, as it is one base from a much larger clone. This rearrangement joins TRBV5-1 to TRBJ2-7; perhaps TRBD1 as D (5 bases). The CDR3 is 12 residues long. The germline CDR1 and CDR2 sequences are SGHRS and YFSETQ. The CDR3 DNA follows: TGCGTCAGCAGCTCTCAGGGTTACGAGCAGTACTTC. Protein: CVSSSQGYEQYF.

The sample holds many counts of this clonotype. The chain has TRBV5-1 and TRBJ2-1; possible D gene TRBD1, 6 bases. The germline V gene has CDR1 SGHRS and CDR2 YFSETQ. The CDR3 is 17 amino acids. Trimming cost V 4 bases and J 6 bases, with 23 bases left between them. The CDR3 coding sequence is TGCGCCAGCAGCCCGAGGAAAACCGGGACAAAGACCAATGAGCAGTTCTTC. Residues: CASSPRKTGTKTNEQFF. Based on the CDR3 plus reference TRBV5-1 and TRBJ2-1, the full variable domain is KAGVTQTPRYLIKTRGQQVTLSCSPISGHRSVSWYQQTPGQGLQFLFEYFSETQRNKGNFPGRFSGRQFSNSRSEMNVSTLELGDSALYLCASSPRKTGTKTNEQFFGPGTRLTVL.

This clonotype was observed a handful of times. This sequence joins TRBV30 and TRBJ2-7; possibly TRBD1 for D (6 bases). CDR3 size: 15 residues. Trimming took 0 bases from V and 3 from J, leaving 15 bases between them. Germline CDR1 reads GTSNPN; CDR2 reads SVGIG (reference sequence). The CDR3 DNA reads as TGTGCCTGGAGTGTTGGTCTGGACAGCGACTACGAGCAGTACTTC. Translated, it gives CAWSVGLDSDYEQYF.

This clonotype was picked up many times. V and J are TRBV3-1 and TRBJ2-1; 7 bases agree with TRBD2. V was pared by 1 base and J by 8 bases, with 14 bases of the junction left unmatched. Looked up from germline, CDR1 is LGHDT and CDR2 is YNNKEL (reference sequence). The CDR3 extends over 17 amino acids. This CDR3 is CASSQAGLAALKDEQFF. The DNA for the CDR3 is TGTGCCAGCAGCCAAGCTGGTCTAGCGGCTCTTAAGGATGAGCAGTTCTTC.

The CDR3 nucleotides are TGTGCCAGTAGTATATCTGGACAGGGGTACAATGAGCAGTTCTTC. Translation gives CASSISGQGYNEQFF. The V and J genes are TRBV19 and TRBJ2-1, with 9 positions matching TRBD1. V lost 2 bases to trimming and J lost 4 bases; unmatched junction nucleotides: 3. In germline, CDR1 is LNHDA, CDR2 SQIVND (reference sequence). This CDR3 region has 15 residues. The full variable domain, in which reference TRBV19 and TRBJ2-1 provide the parts outside the CDR3, is DGGITQSPKYLFRKEGQNVTLSCEQNLNHDAMYWYRQDPGQGLRLIYYSQIVNDFQKGDIAEGYSVSREKKESFPLTVTSAQKNPTAFYLCASSISGQGYNEQFFGPGTRLTVL.